The present T cell receptor (beta chain) was sequenced within a study of shared clonotypes between healthy human individuals. Study summary: There were three CD4 naive, three CD4 memory, two CD8 naive and one CD8 memory plates per donor.

Every one of the donors was a Caucasian adult that lived in Nashville, Tennessee. The table lists this clone with many counts. V was trimmed by 1 base and J by 2 bases, leaving 14 bases between them. Per germline, CDR1 SGHAT and CDR2 FQDESV (reference sequence). This CDR3 spans 16 amino acids. The assay was immunoSEQ multiplex PCR, and TCRdb's table has in-frame clones only and misses some. The table records approximately 1.1 million clones, approximately 78% of them present only once. V usage is TRBV11-1 and J usage is TRBJ2-5, with a weak D call TRBD2 (6 bases). Sequencing was performed on memory CD4+ T cells from PBMCs. Regarding subset: CD45RA-negative fraction. The clonotype comes from a man aged 18 to 30 in good health. Some clones in this sample may be carry-over from other donors' samples. The CDR3 DNA sequence: TGTGCCAGCAGCTTAGGGGTCGCTAGCGCACAAGAGACCCAGTACTTC. Protein product: CASSLGVASAQETQYF. Full variable domain (remainder filled in from reference TRBV11-1 and TRBJ2-5): EAEVAQSPRYKITEKSQAVAFWCDPISGHATLYWYRQILGQGPELLVQFQDESVVDDSQLPKDRFSAERLKGVDSTLKIQPAELGDSAMYLCASSLGVASAQETQYFGPGTRLLVL.